This T cell receptor (beta chain) stems from a study of T-cell memory formation after mild COVID-19 (dated by TCRdb to about 2021). As for the study more broadly: Most TCR sequence clusters were specific to one of the two donors. T-cell clones expanding and contracting after mild COVID-19 in two donors were tracked by longitudinal TCRalpha and TCRbeta repertoire sequencing. The cohort comprised two young, previously healthy adult volunteers, one female and one male.

The full study reports these points: SARS-CoV-2 specificity of the second-wave clones peaking on day 37 was not confirmed. Clones that contracted from day 15 to 85 showed balanced CD4/CD8 phenotypes, whereas a second wave of clones that expanded from day 15 to 37 leaned towards CD4+. Only a couple of mild cases were covered by the study, and larger cohorts that include severe cases with pre-infection samples were considered necessary. Some responding clones were detected in pre-infection memory, which suggested that pre-existing cross-reactive memory T cells had joined the SARS-CoV-2 response. Contracting CD4+ clones were located mainly in the CM and EM memory subsets, whereas CD8+ clones were found to be enriched in EMRA.

V trim: 5 bases; J trim: 4 bases; unmatched bases: 6. The CDR3 measures 15 amino acids from cysteine to phenylalanine. Just the 45-base CDR3 DNA is kept, in frame starting at base 1. CDR1 and CDR2 are drawn from the germline V gene: MNHNS, SASEGT. Ficoll-Paque density gradient centrifugation was used to isolate PBMCs. Comment on this clonotype: Its target antigen remains unknown. No base quality information exists; no much larger clone differs at one position.

Sequenced on an Illumina NovaSeq 6000. Using 5'RACE with constant-segment primers, TCRalpha and TCRbeta cDNA libraries were constructed, with sample barcodes and unique molecular identifiers added in the process. Trizol reagent was used to extract RNA from every sample. Libraries were amplified in two PCR steps, with a second sample barcode and Illumina TruSeq adapters added in the second step. Sequencing of libraries was performed on an Illumina NovaSeq with 2 x 150 bp paired-end reads. The authors' pipeline ran thus. Demultiplexing of reads and collapsing into UMI-guided consensus sequences were performed with migec v1.2.7. With mixcr v2.1.11, UMI consensuses were aligned to TRA and TRB V and J templates and assembled into clonotypes. Expanded or contracted clonotypes were those called significant by both edgeR and NoisET, with noise models trained on biological replicates. For edgeR calls, the cutoffs were a false discovery rate-adjusted p below 0.01 and a log2 fold-change threshold of 1. As an exploratory analysis of dynamics, PCA with hierarchical clustering was applied to max-normalized trajectories of the 1000 most abundant clonotypes. Each responding clone was given a CD4 or CD8 phenotype based on the CD4+ and CD8+ repertoires, which had been sequenced separately. TCRdb reprocessing: public reads trimmed at Q25 with fastp, clones called with MiXCR, in-frame beta chains kept. Every entry covers one CDR3 protein and lists the most common genes and DNA from its rows. The V and J calls were not made by the authors but by TCRdb's processing. The sample yields approximately 240,000 distinct CDR3 sequences; about 15% were counted once. The biggest ten clones account for about 4% of the sample.

The sequence derives from a man between 18 and 29 years old who had mild COVID-19 (a few samples of this study predate the infection). The sample titles of this study are shuffled in the database, so cell type and time point are left out; the donor was told from shared clones. Sequenced sample: PBMCs or a T cell subset sorted from them (not recorded which). The V gene is TRBV6-1 and the J gene is TRBJ1-2; 11 bases in the junction line up with TRBD1. The sequenced DNA is TGTGCCAGCAGTAGCCGGACAGGGGGCGTCTATGGCTACACCTTC. It encodes CASSSRTGGVYGYTF.